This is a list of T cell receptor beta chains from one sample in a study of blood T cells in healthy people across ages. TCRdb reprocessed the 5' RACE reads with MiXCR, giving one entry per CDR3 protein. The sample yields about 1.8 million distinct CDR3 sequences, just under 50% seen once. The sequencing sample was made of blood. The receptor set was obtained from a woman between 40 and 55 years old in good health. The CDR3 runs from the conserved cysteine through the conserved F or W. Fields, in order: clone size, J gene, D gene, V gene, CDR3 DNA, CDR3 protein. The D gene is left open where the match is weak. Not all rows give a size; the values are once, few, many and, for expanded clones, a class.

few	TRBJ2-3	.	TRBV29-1	TGCAGCGTTGACCACGGGGGAATGCAGTATTTT	CSVDHGGMQYF
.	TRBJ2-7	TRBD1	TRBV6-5	TGTGCCAGCAGAGCCGAGGGACAGGGTTTCGACGAGCAGTACTTC	CASRAEGQGFDEQYF
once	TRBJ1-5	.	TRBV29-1	TGCAGCGTTGAAGATCACAGAAAGGGTTGTCAGCCCCAGCATTTT	CSVEDHRKGCQPQHF
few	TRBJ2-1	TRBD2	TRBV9	TGTGCCAGCAGCGTAGATGCGGGGGGGTACAATGAGCAGTTCTTC	CASSVDAGGYNEQFF
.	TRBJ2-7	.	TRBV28	TGTGCCAGCAGTAACTCGGGGGGCCCGGGGGGTCGGCAGTACTTC	CASSNSGGPGGRQYF
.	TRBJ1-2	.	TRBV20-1	TGCAGTGCTAGAGGACGCAGGGTGGGCTATGGCTACACCTTC	CSARGRRVGYGYTF
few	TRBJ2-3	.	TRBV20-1	TGCAGTGCACCGACCGGCGCAGATACGCAGTATTTT	CSAPTGADTQYF
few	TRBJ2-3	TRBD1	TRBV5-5	TGTGCCAGCAGCTTGACAGGGGGTTTTCATACGCAGTATTTT	CASSLTGGFHTQYF
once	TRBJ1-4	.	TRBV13	TGTGCCAGCAGCTCTGCACCCCGGGGTGAAAAACTGTTTTTT	CASSSAPRGEKLFF
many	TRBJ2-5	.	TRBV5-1	TGCGCCAGCAGCTTGGAAGGGCCTCAAGAGACCCAGTACTTC	CASSLEGPQETQYF
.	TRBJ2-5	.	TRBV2	TGTGCCAGCAGTATTTTAAGGAATGAGCAGTACTTC	CASSILRNEQYF
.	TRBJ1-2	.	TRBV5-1	TGCGCCAGCAGCTTGGGTTGGGAAGGGAGCCGTGGCTACACCTTC	CASSLGWEGSRGYTF
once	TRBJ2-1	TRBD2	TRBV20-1	TGCAGTGCCCGGACTAGCGGGGAGGGTGAGCAGTTCTTC	CSARTSGEGEQFF
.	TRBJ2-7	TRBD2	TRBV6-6	TGTGCCAGCTGTGCTAGCGGGGTCTACGAGCAGTACTTC	CASCASGVYEQYF
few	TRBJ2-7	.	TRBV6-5	TGTGCCAGCAGCTGGCTACAGGGCGACTACGAGCAGTACTTC	CASSWLQGDYEQYF
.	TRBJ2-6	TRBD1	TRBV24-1	TGTGCCACCAGTGAAAGGGGGCGAAACTCTGGGGCCAACGTCCTGACTTTC	CATSERGRNSGANVLTF
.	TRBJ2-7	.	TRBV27	TGTGCCAGCAGTTCCACTAGGATTGAGCAGTACTTC	CASSSTRIEQYF
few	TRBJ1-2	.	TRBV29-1	TGCAGCGTGCACGCAGATCGGCGTCAGGATGGCTACACCTTC	CSVHADRRQDGYTF
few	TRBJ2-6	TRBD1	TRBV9	TGTGCCAGCAGCGTAAACAGGGGAGCTTTTTCTGGGGCCAACGTCCTGACTTTC	CASSVNRGAFSGANVLTF
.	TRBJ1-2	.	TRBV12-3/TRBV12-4	TGTGCCAGCACTCCCGTCCATGGCTACACCTTC	CASTPVHGYTF
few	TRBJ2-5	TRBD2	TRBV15	TGTGCCACCAGCCTCAGACTAGCGGAAGAGACCCAGTACTTC	CATSLRLAEETQYF
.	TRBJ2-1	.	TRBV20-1	TGCAGTGCTAGAGATAGAGCGAGTCCTTCCTACAATGAGCAGTTCTTC	CSARDRASPSYNEQFF
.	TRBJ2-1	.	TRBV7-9	TGTGCCAGCAGCCCCCCTGGGAGCTCCACCTACAATGAGCAGTTCTTC	CASSPPGSSTYNEQFF
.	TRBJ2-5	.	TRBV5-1	TGCGCCAGCAGCAGAGCAGCCCATCACCAAGAGACCCAGTACTTC	CASSRAAHHQETQYF
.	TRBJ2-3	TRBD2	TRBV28	TGTGCCAGCAGTTTATTGGGCGAGCGGGGTAGTAGGGCAGATACGCAGTATTTT	CASSLLGERGSRADTQYF
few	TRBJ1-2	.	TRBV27	TGTGCCAGCAGTGCTTTACCAGTCGGTGGCTACACCTTC	CASSALPVGGYTF
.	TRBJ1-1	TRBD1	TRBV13	TGTGCCAGCAGCGACGGACAGGGAGGTGAAGCTTTCTTT	CASSDGQGGEAFF
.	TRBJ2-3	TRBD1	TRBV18	TGTGCCAGCTCACCAGGGACAGGTCCACACACAGATACGCAGTATTTT	CASSPGTGPHTDTQYF
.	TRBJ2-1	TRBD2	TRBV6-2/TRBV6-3	TGTGCCAGCAGTTACTCAGGACTAGCGGGTTTCTACAATGAGCAGTTCTTC	CASSYSGLAGFYNEQFF
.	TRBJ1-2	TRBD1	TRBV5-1	TGCGCCAGCCGGGAGACAGGGGGACGCTATGGCTACACCTTC	CASRETGGRYGYTF
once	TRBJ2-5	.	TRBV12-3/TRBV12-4	TGTGCCAGCAGCAGGGGGGAAAAGCAGTACTTC	CASSRGEKQYF
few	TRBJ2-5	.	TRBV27	TGTGCCAGCAGAGGACCCTTCCAAGAGACCCAGTACTTC	CASRGPFQETQYF
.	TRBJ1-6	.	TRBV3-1	TGTGCCAGCAGCCAAGTGGGCGTAAATTCACCCTTCCACTTT	CASSQVGVNSPFHF
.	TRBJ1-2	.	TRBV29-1	TGCAGCGTTGAACACGGCTACACCTTC	CSVEHGYTF
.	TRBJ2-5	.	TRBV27	TGTGCCAGCAGTATCGATCAGGGGAGTTCCTACAATGAGCAGTACTTC	CASSIDQGSSYNEQYF
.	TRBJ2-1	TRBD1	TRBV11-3	TGTGCCAGCAGCTTAGGACGACAGGGGGACGATGAGCAGTTCTTC	CASSLGRQGDDEQFF
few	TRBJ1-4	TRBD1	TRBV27	TGTGCCAGCTGGGGACAGGGACGTGAAAAACTGTTTTTT	CASWGQGREKLFF
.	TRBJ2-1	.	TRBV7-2	TGTGCCAGCAGCTACCCTCCCAGGTTCGGGGATGAGCAGTTCTTC	CASSYPPRFGDEQFF
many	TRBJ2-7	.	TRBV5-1	TGCGCCAGCAGCCGGGGAACCTCCTACGAGCAGTACTTC	CASSRGTSYEQYF
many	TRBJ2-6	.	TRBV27	TGTGCCAGCAGGTCTGGGGCCAACGTCCTGACTTTC	CASRSGANVLTF
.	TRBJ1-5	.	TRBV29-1	TGCAGCGTTGCTTTCCAGGGTTTTCAGCCCCAGCATTTT	CSVAFQGFQPQHF
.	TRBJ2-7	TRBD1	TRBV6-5	TGTGCCAGCAGTTACTCCGGGACAGGGACCGAGCAGTACTTC	CASSYSGTGTEQYF
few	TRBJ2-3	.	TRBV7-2	TGTGCCAGCAGCTTAGTTCGTTTGAGGGGGGGAACAGATACGCAGTATTTT	CASSLVRLRGGTDTQYF
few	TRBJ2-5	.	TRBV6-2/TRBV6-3	TGTGCCAGCAGTCATACTAGCAGTCAAGAGACCCAGTACTTC	CASSHTSSQETQYF
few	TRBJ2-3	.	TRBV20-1	TGCAGTGCTAGAGCGGGGGCAGATACGCAGTATTTT	CSARAGADTQYF
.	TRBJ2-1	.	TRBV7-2	TGTGCCAGCAGCCGATCTGAGTTCGTCTCCTACAATGAGCAGTTCTTC	CASSRSEFVSYNEQFF
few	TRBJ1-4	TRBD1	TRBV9	TGTGCCAGCAGCGATCGGACAGGGACTAATGAAAAACTGTTTTTT	CASSDRTGTNEKLFF
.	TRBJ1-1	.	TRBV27	TGTGCCAGCAGTCCTGAGACACATCCCGGGACTGAAGCTTTCTTT	CASSPETHPGTEAFF
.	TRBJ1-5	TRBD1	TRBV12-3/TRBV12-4	TGTGCCAGCCAGGGGGGGTTGAGCAATCAGCCCCAGCATTTT	CASQGGLSNQPQHF
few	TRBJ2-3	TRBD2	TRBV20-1	TGCAGTGCAAGTCCTAGCGGGGGGACGGGGGATACGCAGTATTTT	CSASPSGGTGDTQYF
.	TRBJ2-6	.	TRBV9	TGTGCCAGCAGCGTGGGGACTGCTGCCCGTTCCTTTGGGGCCAACGTCCTGACTTTC	CASSVGTAARSFGANVLTF
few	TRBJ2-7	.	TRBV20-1	TGCAGTGCTGGGGCCCAGGGGATCTCCTACGAGCAGTACTTC	CSAGAQGISYEQYF
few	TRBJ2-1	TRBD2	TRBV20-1	TGCAGTGCTAGTTTCCTAGCGGGGAACAATGAGCAGTTCTTC	CSASFLAGNNEQFF
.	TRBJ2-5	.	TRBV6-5	TGTGCCAGCAGTTCCCTGGACAGACGAGAGACCCAGTACTTC	CASSSLDRRETQYF
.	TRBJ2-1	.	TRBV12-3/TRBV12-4	TGTGCCAGCAGGCCAGGGGTGCATGAGCAGTTCTTC	CASRPGVHEQFF